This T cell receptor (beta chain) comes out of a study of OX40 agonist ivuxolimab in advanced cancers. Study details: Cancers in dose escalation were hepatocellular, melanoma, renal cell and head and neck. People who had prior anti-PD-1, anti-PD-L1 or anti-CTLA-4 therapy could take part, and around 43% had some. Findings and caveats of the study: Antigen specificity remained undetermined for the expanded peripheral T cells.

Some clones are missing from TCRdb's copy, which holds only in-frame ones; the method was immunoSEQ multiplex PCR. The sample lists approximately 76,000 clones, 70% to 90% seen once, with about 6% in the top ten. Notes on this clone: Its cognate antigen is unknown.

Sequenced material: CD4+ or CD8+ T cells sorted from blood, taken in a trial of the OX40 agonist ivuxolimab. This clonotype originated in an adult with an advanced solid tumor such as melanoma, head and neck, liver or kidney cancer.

The CDR3 spells CASLGGPRNTGELFF. In nucleotides, the CDR3 is TGCGCCAGCCTTGGGGGGCCAAGGAACACCGGGGAGCTGTTTTTT. The chain employs TRBV5-1 and TRBJ2-2; tentatively, D is TRBD1 or TRBD2 (6 bases each). The ends were cut back, 7 bases at V and 1 base at J, with 14 bases in the middle. The CDR3 sequence is 15 residues long. Germline CDR1 SGHRS, CDR2 YFSETQ.